The 27 T cell receptor beta chains below come from one sample, sequenced in a study of shared clonotypes between healthy human individuals. Assay used: immunoSEQ multiplex PCR; TCRdb lists only in-frame clones, some missing. The sample has a few hundred thousand clones, roughly 79% seen once; the top ten hold 12%. The sequencing sample was made of PBMCs. All receptors come from a woman in her thirties or forties in good health. Some clones in this sample may be carry-over from other donors' samples.

This rearrangement joins TRBV18 to TRBJ2-7, with TRBD1 matching 8 bases. Germline V gene data show CDR1 as KGHSH and CDR2 as LQKENI. V was clipped by 3 bases and J by 7 bases; unmatched bases: 11. The CDR3 totals 15 residues. CDR3 in amino acids: CASSPVRQGAKEQYF. The CDR3, as DNA: TGTGCCAGCTCACCCGTTAGGCAGGGGGCGAAAGAGCAGTACTTC.

The rearrangement joins TRBV7-8 to TRBJ2-3, with TRBD2 matching over 9 bases. There are 18 residues in the CDR3. The trim removed 0 bases at V and 2 bases at J, leaving 9 bases unmatched. Germline V gene lookup returns CDR1 SGHVS and CDR2 FQNEAQ. For the CDR3, the DNA is TGTGCCAGCAGCTTAGCGCTGCTAGCGGGACCGGTCACAGATACGCAGTATTTT. Translated, it gives CASSLALLAGPVTDTQYF.

Turning to this clone: A clone one base away is much larger, so this may be a read error. V is TRBV2 and J is TRBJ2-1, with 8 positions matching TRBD2. Germline V CDR1 and CDR2: SNHLY, FYNNEI. This CDR3 region has 14 residues. Losses at the gene ends were 1 base for V and 14 bases for J; bases not matched to a gene: 10. The DNA of the CDR3 is TGTGCCAGCAGTGAAGGGTGGGCCGGGACTAGGAAGTTCTTC. This sequence encodes CASSEGWAGTRKFF.

The chain couples TRBV5-4 to TRBJ1-1; no clear D gene. Trimming took off 4 bases at V and 1 base at J, with 17 bases between the two ends. The CDR3 spans 16 residues. CDR1 is SGHNT, CDR2 YYREEE, per germline (reference sequence). This CDR3 reads CASSPSGGPGNTEAFF. The CDR3 DNA sequence: TGTGCCAGCAGCCCCTCTGGCGGGCCTGGGAACACTGAAGCTTTCTTT.

CDR3 bases: TGCGCCAGCAGCTTGGTTGGGGCAGGTGAAAAACTGTTTTTT. Protein: CASSLVGAGEKLFF. The chain joins TRBV5-1 to TRBJ1-4, with TRBD1 as a possible D gene (5 bases). The ends were cut back, 0 bases at V and 7 bases at J, with 10 bases in the middle. The CDR3 loop spans 14 amino acids. From germline, CDR1 is SGHRS and CDR2 YFSETQ.

V gene TRBV18 combines with J gene TRBJ2-1, with D hard to call. V was clipped by 5 bases and J by 0 bases, with 14 bases between them. The CDR3 is 16 amino acids. Germline V CDR1 and CDR2: KGHSH, LQKENI. As DNA, the CDR3 is TGTGCCAGCTCAAACCTCATCCCTAGCTCCTACAATGAGCAGTTCTTC. Its protein product is CASSNLIPSSYNEQFF.

This clone was recorded at least ten times. The genes are TRBV2 and TRBJ2-3; unclear D gene. This CDR3 spans 13 amino acids. Germline CDR1 is SNHLY and CDR2 is FYNNEI. The germline V and J ends were trimmed by 6 bases and 6 bases, with 13 bases remaining between them. The CDR3 bases are TGTGCCAGCAGCGGACCGTTTCTGGATACGCAGTATTTT. This encodes CASSGPFLDTQYF. The variable domain in full, with the rest retrieved from reference TRBV2 and TRBJ2-3, is EPEVTQTPSHQVTQMGQEVILRCVPISNHLYFYWYRQILGQKVEFLVSFYNNEISEKSEIFDDQFSVERPDGSNFTLKIRSTKLEDSAMYFCASSGPFLDTQYFGPGTRLTVL.

The V gene is TRBV7-2, the J gene TRBJ2-7, with 8 bases matching TRBD1. V dropped 4 bases and J dropped 4; count of bases not matched to a gene: 18. The germline V gene encodes CDR1 SGHTA and CDR2 FQGNSA. CDR3 length: 18 amino acids. CDR3 loop: CASSSDPSTGTGRYEQYF. The CDR3 DNA follows: TGTGCCAGCAGCTCCGACCCAAGCACCGGGACAGGTCGATACGAGCAGTACTTC.

This clone appeared many times. The rearrangement links TRBV6-4 to TRBJ2-7; D is undetermined. The CDR3 has 15 amino acids. The V gene's germline CDR1 is MRHNA and CDR2 SNTAGT. V lost 4 bases and J lost 5, with 18 bases in between. The DNA of the CDR3 is TGTGCCAGCAGTGCCAGACCCGGTTCAGCCCACGAGCAGTACTTC. This sequence encodes CASSARPGSAHEQYF.

The CDR3 DNA is TGTGCCAGCAGCTTATTGGGGAGGGACACTGAAGCTTTCTTT. It translates to CASSLLGRDTEAFF. The rearrangement joins TRBV7-2 to TRBJ1-1, with D unresolved. Germline CDR1 reads SGHTA; CDR2 reads FQGNSA. The CDR3 consists of 14 residues. V shed 2 bases and J shed 3 bases, with 10 bases lying between them.

The chain employs TRBV5-8 and TRBJ2-3; tentative D call: TRBD2 (6 bases). CDR3 length: 14 residues. Looked up from germline, CDR1 is SGHTS and CDR2 is YDEGEE. Trimming left V 0 bases short and J 6 bases short, with 11 bases between. The CDR3 DNA sequence: TGTGCCAGCAGCTTGGACAGCGGAGGGGATACGCAGTATTTT. Translating it yields CASSLDSGGDTQYF.

This clone was detected once. V is TRBV11-2 and J is TRBJ2-2; a weak D match, TRBD2 (5 bases). This CDR3 has 15 amino acids. V was trimmed by 3 bases and J by 4 bases, leaving 12 bases between them. Per the germline V gene, CDR1 is SGHAT and CDR2 is FQNNGV. The DNA for the CDR3 is TGTGCCAGCAGCTTGGTACTAGGTAGCACCGGGGAGCTGTTTTTT. Translating it yields CASSLVLGSTGELFF. Looking up the rest from reference TRBV11-2 and TRBJ2-2 gives the full variable domain: EAGVAQSPRYKIIEKRQSVAFWCNPISGHATLYWYQQILGQGPKLLIQFQNNGVVDDSQLPKDRFSAERLKGVDSTLKIQPAKLEDSAVYLCASSLVLGSTGELFFGEGSRLTVL.

V is TRBV11-2 and J is TRBJ2-7; TRBD2 matches 10 bases. Germline assignment: CDR1 SGHAT and CDR2 FQNNGV. The CDR3 contains 17 residues. With 0 bases clipped from V and 2 bases from J, the junction kept 7 bases outside the gene matches. The CDR3 nucleotides are TGTGCCAGCAGCTTAGATCCTACTAGCGGGAAGCCCTACGAGCAGTACTTC. Amino acid sequence: CASSLDPTSGKPYEQYF.

This sequence joins TRBV9 and TRBJ2-4; 7 nucleotides agree with TRBD1. The CDR3 runs to 15 residues. Trimming removed 1 base from V and 7 bases from J; junction bases left unmatched: 8. In germline, CDR1 is SGDLS, CDR2 YYNGEE. CDR3 protein: CASSVTGTDYNIQYF. CDR3 sequence (DNA): TGTGCCAGCAGCGTAACCGGGACAGATTATAACATTCAGTACTTC.

The V gene is TRBV10-3, the J gene TRBJ2-7; 8 bases map to TRBD1. CDR1 ENHRY and CDR2 SYGVKD come from the germline V gene. With V trimmed by 5 bases and J by 3 bases, 6 bases remained unmatched. This CDR3 contains 14 residues. The CDR3 DNA sequence: TGTGCCATCAGTCCAGGACAGGGCTTCTACGAGCAGTACTTC. Amino acids: CAISPGQGFYEQYF.

The chain carries TRBV10-2 and TRBJ2-1, with 10 bases lining up with TRBD2. This CDR3 is 14 amino acids long. Per the germline V gene, CDR1 is WSHSY and CDR2 is SAAADI. V was pared by 4 bases and J by 7 bases, with 4 bases of the junction left unmatched. The CDR3 DNA reads TGCGCCAGCAGTGGCCTAGCGGGAGTAAATGAGCAGTTCTTC. Translation: CASSGLAGVNEQFF.

V gene TRBV7-9 combines with J gene TRBJ2-2; D may be TRBD2 (6 bases). This CDR3 spans 16 amino acids. Germline assignment: CDR1 SEHNR and CDR2 FQNEAQ (reference sequence). Deletions cut 5 bases from V and 1 base from J, with 14 bases between. The CDR3 DNA reads as TGTGCCAGCAGCGGGGGACCGCGGGGGAACACCGGGGAGCTGTTTTTT. It specifies CASSGGPRGNTGELFF.

The chain joins TRBV29-1 to TRBJ1-1; 9 bases fit TRBD1. The CDR3 totals 14 residues. V shed 4 bases, J shed 10 bases, and the junction held 13 bases outside the gene matches. The germline gives CDR1 SQVTM, CDR2 ANQGSEA. CDR3 coding DNA: TGCAGCGTTGGAGGGGACAGGGACCGAGTCGGAGCTTTCTTT. It specifies CSVGGDRDRVGAFF.

The CDR3 DNA reads TGTGCCAGCAGCTTGGGGGTAGCGGGATCGGGAGAGACCCAGTACTTC. Amino acids: CASSLGVAGSGETQYF. This rearrangement joins TRBV5-5 to TRBJ2-5, with 8 bases that match TRBD2. The CDR3 is made up of 16 amino acids. V was clipped by 0 bases and J by 4 bases; unmatched bases: 8. Germline V gives CDR1 SGHKS, CDR2 YYEKEE (reference sequence). Combining the CDR3 with reference TRBV5-5 and TRBJ2-5 gives the whole variable domain DAGVTQSPTHLIKTRGQQVTLRCSPISGHKSVSWYQQVLGQGPQFIFQYYEKEERGRGNFPDRFSARQFPNYSSELNVNALLLGDSALYLCASSLGVAGSGETQYFGPGTRLLVL.

The chain couples TRBV7-6 to TRBJ2-4, with D uncertain. This CDR3 is built from 13 residues. The germline CDR1 and CDR2 sequences are SGHVS and FNYEAQ. The ends were cut back, 7 bases at V and 1 base at J, with 8 bases in the middle. The CDR3 sequence is CASIFWAKNIQYF. The CDR3 DNA is TGTGCCAGCATCTTCTGGGCCAAAAACATTCAGTACTTC.

The rearrangement links TRBV10-3 to TRBJ2-7; TRBD2 matches at 10 bases. V trimming: 8 bases; J trimming: 3 bases; junction bases outside the gene matches: 1. The CDR3 consists of 12 residues. Per the germline V gene, CDR1 is ENHRY and CDR2 is SYGVKD. CDR3 sequence (DNA): TGTGCCATCCGGACTAGCGGCTACGAGCAGTACTTC. Protein sequence: CAIRTSGYEQYF.

The chain employs TRBV18 and TRBJ1-5; D possibly corresponds to TRBD1 (5 bases). V was clipped by 2 bases and J by 7 bases, with 9 bases between them. Germline assignment: CDR1 KGHSH and CDR2 LQKENI. This CDR3 spans 13 amino acids. The CDR3 protein is CASSPGTSQPQHF. Here the CDR3 DNA reads TGTGCCAGCTCACCAGGGACCTCCCAGCCCCAGCATTTT.

The chain combines TRBV4-1 with TRBJ2-5, with a weak D call TRBD1 (6 bases). This CDR3 has 12 amino acids. The V end was cut by 3 bases, the J end by 14 bases, with 16 bases between. Germline CDR1 reads MGHRA; CDR2 reads YSYEKL. CDR3 nucleotides: TGCGCCAGCAGCCACCTCGGACAGAGCCGTTACTTC. Translated, it gives CASSHLGQSRYF.

To note about this clone: This sequence is one base from a far larger clone and is likely a read error. J is TRBJ1-4 and V is TRBV29-1; D is unclear. Trimming cost V 7 bases and J 10 bases, with 16 bases left between them. CDR3 length: 12 amino acids. The V gene's germline CDR1 is SQVTM and CDR2 ANQGSEA. Here the CDR3 reads CSAGWAGGKLFF. The CDR3 nucleotides read TGCAGCGCTGGGTGGGCGGGTGGAAAACTGTTTTTT.

The table lists this clone with a count of one. This probably arose from a read error, given a far larger clone one base away. The J gene is TRBJ1-1, the V gene TRBV5-1, with D possibly being TRBD1 (6 bases). Per the germline V gene, CDR1 is SGHRS and CDR2 is YFSETQ. The CDR3 sequence is 14 residues long. This CDR3 reads CASNLETGNTEAFF. As DNA, the CDR3 is TGCGCCAGCAACTTGGAGACAGGGAACACTGAAGCTTTCTTT.

The table lists this clone with a few counts. V and J are TRBV18 and TRBJ1-5; tentative D call: TRBD1 (6 bases). V shed 6 bases and J shed 7 bases, with 16 bases lying between them. This CDR3 has 14 amino acids. The germline V gene encodes CDR1 KGHSH and CDR2 LQKENI. The CDR3: CASSPPGAEQPQHF. As DNA, the CDR3 is TGTGCCAGCTCTCCTCCGGGGGCAGAGCAGCCCCAGCATTTT.

This clone was found a few times. The chain uses TRBV7-9 and TRBJ1-2; 7 bases line up with TRBD1. The CDR3 consists of 14 residues. The J segment lost 4 bases and the V segment lost 5 bases, leaving 7 bases of the junction unmatched. In germline, CDR1 is SEHNR, CDR2 FQNEAQ (reference sequence). DNA of the CDR3: TGTGCCAGCAGCACCTCCGACAGGGCCTATGGCTACACCTTC. Amino acid sequence: CASSTSDRAYGYTF.